Presented here are 10 T cell receptor beta chains from one specimen sequenced in a study of blood T cell repertoires in COVID-19. Only in-frame clones appear in the TCRdb table, and some are missing; sequencing was by immunoSEQ multiplex PCR. The repertoire has a few hundred thousand clones, over 75% of them found once; the top ten carry 9.5%. The sequencing input was PBMCs or T cells enriched from blood (not recorded which). These receptor sequences come from a woman between 35 and 50 years old who had recovered from COVID-19.

V and J are TRBV29-1 and TRBJ1-2; D remains ambiguous. V gave up 0 bases and J gave up 8 bases, with 16 bases separating them. The CDR3 loop spans 14 amino acids. The germline CDR1 and CDR2 sequences are SQVTM and ANQGSEA. This chain's CDR3 is CSVEDGMGGKGYTF. The CDR3, as DNA: TGCAGCGTTGAAGACGGGATGGGAGGGAAGGGCTACACCTTC. Full variable domain (remainder filled in from reference TRBV29-1 and TRBJ1-2): SAVISQKPSRDICQRGTSLTIQCQVDSQVTMMFWYRQQPGQSLTLIATANQGSEATYESGFVIDKFPISRPNLTFSTLTVSNMSPEDSSIYLCSVEDGMGGKGYTFGSGTRLTVV.

The rearrangement joins TRBV24-1 to TRBJ2-7, with D possibly matching TRBD1 (7 bases). The CDR3 is 14 amino acids. CDR1 is KGHDR, CDR2 SFDVKD, per germline. V was trimmed by 5 bases and J by 6 bases, leaving 16 bases between them. The CDR3 here is CATSAPGGTGEQYF. The CDR3 DNA reads as TGTGCCACCAGTGCCCCAGGGGGGACCGGCGAGCAGTACTTC.

The rearrangement links TRBV9 to TRBJ1-2; D might be TRBD1 (6 bases). Germline assignment: CDR1 SGDLS and CDR2 YYNGEE. Between the trimmed V and J ends, which lost 0 bases and 0 bases, there was a span of 12 bases. This CDR3 is built from 16 residues. CDR3 amino acids: CASSVGTASANYGYTF. The DNA of the CDR3 is TGTGCCAGCAGCGTAGGGACAGCCAGCGCTAACTATGGCTACACCTTC.

The chain recombines TRBV19 with TRBJ1-6; D uncertain. Looked up from germline, CDR1 is LNHDA and CDR2 is SQIVND (reference sequence). The CDR3 is made up of 13 amino acids. Trimming left V 4 bases short and J 9 bases short, with 10 bases between. In nucleotides, the CDR3 is TGTGCCAGTAGTACCGAAGCCCTTTCACCCCTCCACTTT. Protein: CASSTEALSPLHF. Full variable domain (rest looked up from reference TRBV19 and TRBJ1-6): DGGITQSPKYLFRKEGQNVTLSCEQNLNHDAMYWYRQDPGQGLRLIYYSQIVNDFQKGDIAEGYSVSREKKESFPLTVTSAQKNPTAFYLCASSTEALSPLHFGNGTRLTVT.

V usage is TRBV9 and J usage is TRBJ1-2, with 9 bases fitting TRBD1. CDR1 and CDR2 from the germline V gene are SGDLS and YYNGEE. V lost 0 bases, J lost 8 bases, and 8 bases stayed unmatched. The CDR3 covers 15 residues. CDR3 nucleotides: TGTGCCAGCAGCGTAGCTGGGGGGACAGGGAGGGGCTACACCTTC. Translating gives CASSVAGGTGRGYTF.

V usage is TRBV2 and J usage is TRBJ1-5; 7 nucleotides match TRBD1. J gave up 7 bases and V 3 bases, and 6 bases lay outside the gene matches. The germline CDR1 and CDR2 sequences are SNHLY and FYNNEI. The CDR3 covers 14 residues. This CDR3 is CASSDGRGRQPQHF. The CDR3, as DNA: TGTGCCAGCAGTGATGGAAGGGGGCGGCAGCCCCAGCATTTT.

The chain uses TRBV7-9 and TRBJ2-2; 9 bases line up with TRBD1. The length of the CDR3 is 15 residues. Germline V gene data show CDR1 as SEHNR and CDR2 as FQNEAQ (reference sequence). V lost 6 bases, J lost 10 bases, and 12 bases stayed unmatched. Here the CDR3 DNA reads TGTGCCAGCAGATCCGGACAGGGGAGGGGGACGGAGCTGTTTTTT. Its translation: CASRSGQGRGTELFF. The full variable domain, completed using reference TRBV7-9 and TRBJ2-2, is DTGVSQNPRHKITKRGQNVTFRCDPISEHNRLYWYRQTLGQGPEFLTYFQNEAQLEKSRLLSDRFSAERPKGSFSTLEIQRTEQGDSAMYLCASRSGQGRGTELFFGEGSRLTVL.

This rearrangement joins TRBV24-1 to TRBJ1-2; maybe TRBD1 (5 bases). The ends were cut back, 3 bases at V and 4 bases at J, with 11 bases in the middle. This CDR3 has 14 residues. Germline V gene data show CDR1 as KGHDR and CDR2 as SFDVKD. The CDR3, as DNA: TGTGCCACCAGTGATGGGGGAGGGTCCTATGGCTACACCTTC. Its protein product is CATSDGGGSYGYTF.

The rearrangement links TRBV9 to TRBJ2-3, with D possibly TRBD2 on 6 matching bases. V was trimmed by 0 bases and J by 4 bases, leaving 12 bases between them. The CDR3 sequence is 15 residues long. Germline values: CDR1 SGDLS, CDR2 YYNGEE. The CDR3 spells CASSVDGLAADTQYF. CDR3 DNA: TGTGCCAGCAGCGTAGACGGGTTAGCGGCAGATACGCAGTATTTT. The variable domain in full, with the rest retrieved from reference TRBV9 and TRBJ2-3, is DSGVTQTPKHLITATGQRVTLRCSPRSGDLSVYWYQQSLDQGLQFLIQYYNGEERAKGNILERFSAQQFPDLHSELNLSSLELGDSALYFCASSVDGLAADTQYFGPGTRLTVL.

The J gene is TRBJ1-4, the V gene TRBV19; TRBD1 aligns across 9 bases. V lost 4 bases, J lost 6 bases, and 3 bases stayed unmatched. The CDR3 has 14 residues. Looked up from germline, CDR1 is LNHDA and CDR2 is SQIVND (reference sequence). Here the CDR3 reads CASSRTGEDEKLFF. The CDR3 nucleotides are TGTGCCAGTAGTAGGACAGGGGAGGATGAAAAACTGTTTTTT.